This T cell receptor (beta chain) derives from a study of cytomegalovirus exposure and HLA in healthy donors. In the PCR, 60 Vbeta and 13 Jbeta primers were used. The protocol was immunoSEQ multiplex PCR, while the TCRdb copy is restricted to in-frame clones and leaves out a portion. The data contain 130,000 to 150,000 clones, around 78% of them seen just once; the ten biggest clones take up less than 3%. Trimming took 5 bases from V and 0 from J, leaving 11 bases between them. CDR3 length equals 15 residues. Germline CDR1 is SEHNR and CDR2 is FQNEAQ (reference sequence). The clonotype was recovered from a male donor in good health and CMV-seronegative. This chain uses TRBV7-9 with TRBJ1-3; no firm D call. The sample consisted of PBMCs. CDR3 sequence: CASSLPRYSGNTIYF. The CDR3 DNA reads TGTGCCAGCAGCCTCCCCCGTTACTCTGGAAACACCATATATTTT.